Presented here are 32 T cell receptor beta chains from one specimen sequenced in a study of cytomegalovirus exposure and HLA in healthy donors. PCR amplification relied on 60 Vbeta primers (plus 13 Jbeta primers). The assay was immunoSEQ multiplex PCR, and TCRdb's table has in-frame clones only and misses some. The sample yields 180,000 or so clones, 82% seen once. Sample: PBMCs. The receptors come from a man aged 35 to 55 in good health and CMV-seronegative.

The CDR3 DNA follows: TGTGCCAGCAGCCAAGAACTTATCTCTAGCGGAGAGTACCAAGAGACCCAGTACTTC. Its translation: CASSQELISSGEYQETQYF. The chain has TRBV4-2 and TRBJ2-5; 7 nucleotides line up with TRBD2. The ends lost 0 bases at V and 0 bases at J; junction bases unmatched: 13. CDR3 length: 19 residues. Germline V gives CDR1 LGHNA, CDR2 YNFKEQ.

The chain links TRBV7-8 to TRBJ1-2; a weak D match, TRBD1 (6 bases). Trimming took off 5 bases at V and 2 bases at J, with 21 bases between the two ends. Per the germline V gene, CDR1 is SGHVS and CDR2 is FQNEAQ. The CDR3 loop spans 17 amino acids. CDR3 protein: CASSPGQGLSANYGYTF. CDR3 DNA sequence: TGTGCCAGCAGCCCGGGGCAGGGGCTATCCGCAAACTATGGCTACACCTTC.

The chain couples TRBV11-1 to TRBJ2-1, with 9 bases that match TRBD2. The CDR3 runs 15 residues. The ends lost 1 base at V and 5 bases at J; junction bases unmatched: 3. Germline assignment: CDR1 SGHAT and CDR2 FQDESV (reference sequence). The CDR3 sequence: CASSLVGGGDNEQFF. The DNA for the CDR3 is TGTGCCAGCAGCTTAGTAGGCGGGGGGGACAATGAGCAGTTCTTC.

V and J are TRBV4-3 and TRBJ2-1; D might be TRBD2 (6 bases). The V end lost 4 bases, the J end lost 4 bases, and 20 bases lay between the germline ends. This CDR3 is built from 17 residues. Germline values: CDR1 LGHNA, CDR2 YSLEER. CDR3 DNA sequence: TGCGCCAGCAGCCGATGGCGGGACGGGGAGCTGTACAATGAGCAGTTCTTC. The encoded protein is CASSRWRDGELYNEQFF.

The gene calls are TRBV7-9 and TRBJ2-3; 7 bases fit TRBD1. J was trimmed by 3 bases and V by 4 bases; bases with no gene match: 10. Germline V gives CDR1 SEHNR, CDR2 FQNEAQ (reference sequence). This CDR3 spans 16 amino acids. CDR3 in DNA: TGTGCCAGCAGCTCAATACAGGGGATGATGACAGATACGCAGTATTTT. Translation: CASSSIQGMMTDTQYF.

The J gene is TRBJ2-3, the V gene TRBV19; weak D call: TRBD2 (7 bases). The CDR3 runs to 14 residues. The V end was cut by 4 bases, the J end by 0 bases, with 8 bases between. CDR1 LNHDA and CDR2 SQIVND come from the germline V gene (reference sequence). The CDR3 region is CASSRGGSTDTQYF. CDR3 in DNA: TGTGCCAGTAGTAGGGGGGGCAGCACAGATACGCAGTATTTT.

The V call is TRBV28, the J call TRBJ1-5, with TRBD1 identical over 8 bases. V lost 4 bases and J lost 7; bases outside the gene matches: 6. The CDR3 contains 14 residues. The germline gives CDR1 MDHEN, CDR2 SYDVKM. CDR3 amino acids: CASSYSRGRQPQHF. CDR3 nucleotide sequence: TGTGCCAGCAGTTATTCCAGGGGGCGACAGCCCCAGCATTTT.

This clone was seen only a few times. The V and J genes are TRBV4-1 and TRBJ2-1; 9 bases fit TRBD2. The CDR3 contains 15 residues. J was trimmed by 4 bases and V by 4 bases; bases with no gene match: 5. The germline CDR1 and CDR2 sequences are MGHRA and YSYEKL. CDR3 amino acids: CASSPSGDLYNEQFF. CDR3 coding DNA: TGCGCCAGCAGCCCTAGCGGGGACCTTTACAATGAGCAGTTCTTC.

The rearrangement joins TRBV18 to TRBJ1-1; D remains unclear. Trimming cost V 3 bases and J 2 bases, with 10 bases left between them. Germline CDR1 and CDR2: KGHSH and LQKENI. The CDR3 is made up of 14 amino acids. The CDR3 coding sequence is TGTGCCAGCTCACCCGGACTGAGAAACACTGAAGCTTTCTTT. This translates into CASSPGLRNTEAFF.

The rearrangement joins TRBV14 to TRBJ1-2, with D possibly being TRBD1 (6 bases). CDR1 is SGHDN and CDR2 is FVKESK in the germline V gene. V shed 1 base and J shed 3 bases, with 12 bases lying between them. This CDR3 spans 15 amino acids. The CDR3 reads CASSQGGWTDYGYTF. In DNA, the CDR3 is TGTGCCAGCAGCCAAGGTGGGTGGACAGACTATGGCTACACCTTC.

This clone appeared a single time. This sequence joins TRBV29-1 and TRBJ2-3, with 11 bases matching TRBD2. The germline V gene encodes CDR1 SQVTM and CDR2 ANQGSEA. Trimming at V came to 6 bases and at J to 8 bases, leaving 19 bases not matched to a gene. The CDR3 spans 17 residues. The DNA of the CDR3 is TGCAGCGTCACTGAAGGACTAGCGGGCGAGTTAGGGGGTACGCAGTATTTT. Its translation is CSVTEGLAGELGGTQYF.

The chain links TRBV7-9 to TRBJ2-3; 9 bases map to TRBD2. The junction had 4 bases not matched to a gene; V was cut back by 1 base and J by 2 bases. This CDR3 comprises 16 residues. In germline, CDR1 is SEHNR, CDR2 FQNEAQ (reference sequence). Here the CDR3 reads CASSLGLAGITDTQYF. The CDR3 coding sequence is TGTGCCAGCAGCTTAGGTCTAGCGGGAATCACAGATACGCAGTATTTT.

The chain has TRBV27 and TRBJ1-6; D remains ambiguous. This CDR3 is 15 amino acids long. The ends were cut back, 4 bases at V and 9 bases at J, with 16 bases in the middle. CDR1 is MNHEY, CDR2 SMNVEV, per germline (reference sequence). The CDR3 DNA follows: TGTGCCAGCAGTTATCTCCGGGAGAAGGGTTCACCCCTCCACTTT. It encodes CASSYLREKGSPLHF.

This rearrangement joins TRBV10-3 to TRBJ2-3; TRBD1 matches 7 bases. CDR1 ENHRY and CDR2 SYGVKD come from the germline V gene. The length of the CDR3 is 15 residues. J gave up 0 bases and V 2 bases, and 2 bases lay outside the gene matches. CDR3 sequence reads: CAISEGQASTDTQYF. DNA for the CDR3: TGTGCCATCAGTGAGGGACAGGCAAGCACAGATACGCAGTATTTT.

This clone was seen once. The chain couples TRBV10-3 to TRBJ1-1; no definite D call. The germline V gene encodes CDR1 ENHRY and CDR2 SYGVKD. The CDR3 totals 15 residues. Trimming removed 3 bases at V and 0 bases at J, with 11 bases between. CDR3 sequence (DNA): TGTGCCATCAGTGAAGGTGAGGCCATGAACACTGAAGCTTTCTTT. Protein: CAISEGEAMNTEAFF.

The chain is built from TRBV6-5 and TRBJ2-7; no reliable D call. This CDR3 has 11 amino acids. Germline V gene data show CDR1 as MNHEY and CDR2 as SVGAGI. V shed 6 bases and J shed 3 bases, with 6 bases lying between them. The CDR3 here is CASRYLYEQYF. CDR3 in DNA: TGTGCCAGCAGGTACCTCTACGAGCAGTACTTC.

The chain has TRBV28 and TRBJ2-1, with TRBD2 matching 7 bases. Unmatched junction bases numbered 4, after V lost 8 bases and J lost 0 bases. The CDR3 runs to 14 residues. Germline assignment: CDR1 MDHEN and CDR2 SYDVKM. The CDR3 loop reads CASSSGGSYNEQFF. The CDR3 DNA follows: TGTGCCAGCTCTTCGGGAGGCTCCTACAATGAGCAGTTCTTC.

J is TRBJ1-2 and V is TRBV19, with 9 bases identical to TRBD1. Germline CDR1 LNHDA, CDR2 SQIVND (reference sequence). The V and J ends lost 5 bases and 0 bases, in that order; junction bases with no gene match: 13. The CDR3 loop spans 18 amino acids. Here the CDR3 DNA reads TGTGCCAGTAGTGAATTACAGGGGGCATTGCTAGCTAACTATGGCTACACCTTC. This translates into CASSELQGALLANYGYTF.

The chain recombines TRBV20-1 with TRBJ1-3; D is ambiguous. V lost 4 bases and J lost 4, with 5 bases in between. CDR1 and CDR2 (germline): DFQATT, SNEGSKA (reference sequence). This CDR3 comprises 11 residues. The CDR3 bases are TGCAGTGCTATCTCCGGAAACACCATATATTTT. Translating gives CSAISGNTIYF.

CDR3 coding DNA: TGTGCCAGCAGTTGGACAGGGTCCTACGAGCAGTACTTC. It specifies CASSWTGSYEQYF. The rearrangement joins TRBV7-6 to TRBJ2-7; 8 bases are a match to TRBD1. With V trimmed by 6 bases and J by 1 base, 2 bases remained unmatched. Germline CDR1 and CDR2: SGHVS and FNYEAQ. The CDR3 is made up of 13 amino acids.

This chain joins TRBV30 and TRBJ2-1, with D unresolved. The CDR3 sequence is 11 residues long. V lost 3 bases, J lost 10 bases, and 10 bases lay in between. Germline CDR1 and CDR2: GTSNPN and SVGIG (reference sequence). In DNA form, the CDR3 reads TGTGCCTGGAGCGATGAACAGGAGCAGTTCTTC. Its translation is CAWSDEQEQFF.

The chain employs TRBV7-3 and TRBJ2-3; D call uncertain. This CDR3 contains 15 residues. Germline CDR1 and CDR2: SGHTA and FQGTGA. The V gene lost 0 bases and the J gene lost 1 base, with 8 bases spanning the gap. As DNA, the CDR3 is TGTGCCAGCAGCTTAACGAGTGTACGCACAGATACGCAGTATTTT. Translation: CASSLTSVRTDTQYF.

The DNA of the CDR3 is TGCAGCGCCATGGGGGCTTTGGACATCAATCCTAACGAGCAGTACTTC. This gives the protein CSAMGALDINPNEQYF. The V gene is TRBV29-1, the J gene TRBJ2-7; TRBD1 is a possible D gene (6 bases). With 7 bases removed from V and 5 bases from J, the gap between germline ends came to 27 bases. The CDR3 totals 16 residues. Germline V lookup: CDR1 SQVTM, CDR2 ANQGSEA.

The chain employs TRBV18 and TRBJ1-4; 9 nucleotides agree with TRBD1. Unmatched junction bases numbered 4, after V lost 0 bases and J lost 11 bases. Germline CDR1 reads KGHSH; CDR2 reads LQKENI. This CDR3 is 14 amino acids long. CDR3 amino acids: CASSPPGQGVKLFF. The CDR3 bases are TGTGCCAGCTCACCACCGGGACAGGGAGTGAAACTGTTTTTT.

This chain joins TRBV6-5 and TRBJ2-7, with D possibly matching TRBD1 (5 bases). Germline lookup yields CDR1 MNHEY and CDR2 SVGAGI. Trimming removed 0 bases from V and 3 bases from J, with 15 bases in between. The length of the CDR3 is 16 residues. The CDR3: CASSYSQGYIDYEQYF. The CDR3 DNA sequence: TGTGCCAGCAGTTACTCCCAGGGCTATATCGACTACGAGCAGTACTTC.

The V gene is TRBV4-1, the J gene TRBJ2-3, with D possibly being TRBD1 (5 bases). Germline CDR1 and CDR2: MGHRA and YSYEKL. V was clipped by 4 bases and J by 0 bases, with 8 bases between them. The CDR3 runs 14 residues. The CDR3, as DNA: TGCGCCAGCAGCCCAGGGCCGAGCACAGATACGCAGTATTTT. This translates into CASSPGPSTDTQYF.

The chain is built from TRBV9 and TRBJ2-3; D is uncertain. This CDR3 has 13 amino acids. Deletions cut 4 bases from V and 4 bases from J, with 10 bases between. CDR1 SGDLS and CDR2 YYNGEE come from the germline V gene. The CDR3 DNA is TGTGCCAGCAGCCCCCGGGTAGCAGATACGCAGTATTTT. This encodes CASSPRVADTQYF.

This chain links TRBV28 with TRBJ1-2; 8 nucleotides line up with TRBD1. The CDR3 is 14 residues long. V dropped 4 bases and J dropped 3; count of bases not matched to a gene: 4. Germline V gene data show CDR1 as MDHEN and CDR2 as SYDVKM. Here the CDR3 reads CASSSTGEYYGYTF. CDR3 DNA sequence: TGTGCCAGCAGTTCGACAGGGGAGTACTATGGCTACACCTTC.

This clone was recorded only once. J is TRBJ2-2 and V is TRBV6-5; TRBD1 might be the D (6 bases). Germline V CDR1 and CDR2: MNHEY, SVGAGI. The V end was cut by 0 bases, the J end by 2 bases, with 10 bases between. This CDR3 comprises 16 residues. CDR3 in DNA: TGTGCCAGCAGTTACTCGGGGACACTAAACACCGGGGAGCTGTTTTTT. This sequence encodes CASSYSGTLNTGELFF.

V usage is TRBV18 and J usage is TRBJ1-4; tentative D call: TRBD1 (5 bases). V lost 3 bases to trimming and J lost 7 bases, with 12 bases between them. This CDR3 region has 14 residues. Germline values: CDR1 KGHSH, CDR2 LQKENI. The CDR3 loop is CASSPSGEIEKLFF. The CDR3 DNA reads TGTGCCAGCTCACCGTCGGGGGAGATTGAAAAACTGTTTTTT.

The chain carries TRBV5-1 and TRBJ2-7; the match to TRBD2 covers 8 bases. Germline trimming cut 0 bases from V and 5 bases from J; bases unmatched to any gene: 28. Germline V CDR1 and CDR2: SGHRS, YFSETQ. The CDR3 has 22 residues. Written as DNA, the CDR3 is TGCGCCAGCAGCTTGGTAGTTCTCGTGTTTTTTCGCAGCGGGGGAAACCCCCACGAGCAGTACTTC. Protein: CASSLVVLVFFRSGGNPHEQYF.

The gene calls are TRBV7-3 and TRBJ2-6; D is perhaps TRBD1 (6 bases). The CDR3 is 17 residues long. From germline, CDR1 is SGHTA and CDR2 FQGTGA. Trimming cost V 2 bases and J 0 bases, with 11 bases left between them. CDR3 sequence reads: CASSLGTFGSGANVLTF. CDR3 DNA: TGTGCCAGCAGCTTAGGGACATTCGGCTCTGGGGCCAACGTCCTGACTTTC.